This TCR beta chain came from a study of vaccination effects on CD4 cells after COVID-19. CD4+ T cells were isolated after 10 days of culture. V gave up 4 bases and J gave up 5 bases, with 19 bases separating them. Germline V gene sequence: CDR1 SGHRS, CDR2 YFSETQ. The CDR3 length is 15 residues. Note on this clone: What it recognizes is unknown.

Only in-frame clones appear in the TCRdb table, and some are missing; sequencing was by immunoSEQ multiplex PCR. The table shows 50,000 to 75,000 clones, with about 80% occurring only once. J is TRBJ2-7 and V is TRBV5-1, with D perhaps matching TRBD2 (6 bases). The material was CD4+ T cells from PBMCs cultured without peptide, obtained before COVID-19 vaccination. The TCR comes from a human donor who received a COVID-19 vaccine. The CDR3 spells CASSQGLEGLDEQYV. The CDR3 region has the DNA TGCGCCAGCAGCCAGGGATTGGAGGGATTAGACGAGCAGTACGTC.